Below, 8 T cell receptor beta chains from the same sample are listed, as sequenced in a study of neurological immune-mediated disorders. TCRdb reanalysed the 5' RACE reads using MiXCR and keeps one entry per CDR3 protein. In the table there are about 99,000 distinct CDR3 sequences, 10% to 14% of which are singletons. Documented time point: longitudinal time-point 3. The material sequenced was PBMCs. The receptor source for this set is a female donor with HTLV-1-associated myelopathy (HAM/TSP).

The sample holds a few counts of this clonotype. The chain recombines TRBV5-1 with TRBJ1-1; the match to TRBD1 covers 12 bases. The germline V gene encodes CDR1 SGHRS and CDR2 YFSETQ. The CDR3 is 18 residues long. V shed 0 bases, J shed 1 base, and the junction held 7 bases outside the gene matches. The CDR3, as DNA: TGCGCCAGCAGCTTGGCCGGGACAGGGGGCTTAGGGAACACTGAAGCTTTCTTT. It translates to CASSLAGTGGLGNTEAFF.

This rearrangement joins TRBV25-1 to TRBJ2-4; D is ambiguous. Germline CDR1 and CDR2: MGHDK and SYGVNS. Trimming took 4 bases from V and 4 from J, leaving 2 bases between them. The CDR3 extends over 11 amino acids. The CDR3 region is CASSGKNIQYF. CDR3 coding DNA: TGTGCCAGCAGTGGTAAAAACATTCAGTACTTC.

This clonotype has just a few counts. The rearrangement joins TRBV6-2 or TRBV6-3 to TRBJ1-6, with TRBD1 as a possible D gene (5 bases). Germline lookup yields CDR1 MNHEY and CDR2 SVGEGT. Trimming removed 6 bases at V and 5 bases at J, with 11 bases between. The CDR3 has 14 amino acids. CDR3 bases: TGTGCCAGCAGCTCTACAGGAGATAATTCACCCCTCCACTTT. Translated, it gives CASSSTGDNSPLHF.

This clonotype appeared many times. The chain uses TRBV29-1 and TRBJ2-3; the match to TRBD2 covers 8 bases. CDR1 SQVTM and CDR2 ANQGSEA come from the germline V gene. The CDR3 covers 19 residues. V gave up 1 base and J gave up 0 bases; unmatched junction bases: 15. The CDR3 reads CSVEGGSSGRGLSTDTQYF. CDR3 DNA sequence: TGCAGCGTTGAAGGGGGCTCTAGCGGGCGGGGCCTTAGCACAGATACGCAGTATTTT.

This clonotype was seen ten or more times. V and J are TRBV7-2 and TRBJ2-3; unclear D gene. Germline V CDR1 and CDR2: SGHTA, FQGNSA. The V end was cut by 3 bases, the J end by 7 bases, with 5 bases between. This CDR3 contains 11 residues. CDR3 in amino acids: CASSFRYTQYF. The CDR3, as DNA: TGTGCCAGCAGCTTCCGGTATACGCAGTATTTT.

This rearrangement joins TRBV7-2 to TRBJ2-2; the D gene is possibly TRBD1 (5 bases). CDR3 size: 13 residues. Germline CDR1 is SGHTA and CDR2 is FQGNSA. Trimming took off 2 bases at V and 7 bases at J, with 8 bases between the two ends. The CDR3 loop is CASSLQGIGELFF. The DNA of the CDR3 is TGTGCCAGCAGCTTACAGGGTATCGGGGAGCTGTTTTTT.

Comments on this clonotype: This may arise from a read error, as a much more abundant clone is one base away. In nucleotides, the CDR3 is TGTGCCAGCAGTCTCCATACGACAGGGACCTACGAGCAGTACTTC. Protein sequence: CASSLHTTGTYEQYF. V and J are TRBV12-3 or TRBV12-4 and TRBJ2-7, with 7 bases lining up with TRBD1. The CDR3 contains 15 residues. V lost 5 bases to trimming and J lost 2 bases; unmatched junction nucleotides: 9.

In this sample, this clonotype turned up a few times. The chain couples TRBV6-5 to TRBJ2-1, with a tentative D call TRBD1 (6 bases). The CDR3 is made up of 13 amino acids. The ends were cut back, 4 bases at V and 9 bases at J, with 13 bases in the middle. The germline V gene has CDR1 MNHEY and CDR2 SVGAGI. CDR3 DNA sequence: TGTGCCAGCAGTTTACAGGGCGGTAGTGAGCAGTTCTTC. This sequence encodes CASSLQGGSEQFF.